This T cell receptor beta chain was identified during a study of blood T cells in healthy people across ages. Primed by a sample-barcoded 5' primer and a J-beta primer mix, a second PCR proceeded for 7 to 11 cycles. TCRdb re-derived calls from the 5' RACE reads in MiXCR, one entry per CDR3 protein. The data hold 1,100,000 or so distinct CDR3 sequences, with under 45% observed a single time. The sequencing input was blood. This sequence originates from a woman aged 60-75 years in good health.

CDR3 amino acids: CASSSVAGGETQYF. The CDR3 coding sequence is TGTGCCAGCAGTTCAGTGGCGGGAGGAGAGACCCAGTACTTC. The genes are TRBV28 and TRBJ2-5; 8 positions match TRBD2. Germline trimming cut 4 bases from V and 4 bases from J; bases unmatched to any gene: 5. CDR1 is MDHEN and CDR2 is SYDVKM in the germline V gene. The CDR3 has 14 residues.